Listed here is a single T cell receptor beta chain. Its antigen specificity is not known. No much larger clone exists at a distance of one base, and base qualities are not known. This record comes from a study of blood T cells in healthy people across ages (dated by TCRdb to about 2015). The study in broad terms: In model experiments, template switching captured roughly one uniquely barcoded TCR beta cDNA molecule for every two T cells. Four age groups were formed from the donors: young (average 16 years), middle-aged (just under 40), aged (roughly 58) and long-lived (roughly 88). Using the same blood draw, the study looked at two additional independent replicas of 1 million unique cDNA reads for two donors, one aged 18 to 30 and the other aged 80 or older. Age-related changes in TCR beta repertoire diversity were measured in the study by deep sequencing normalized with unique cDNA molecular identifiers. The paper's findings and limits, for the study overall: Bulk unsorted PBMC profiling prevented conclusive comparison of naive and antigen-experienced compartments. As age increased, observed TCR beta diversity per million T cells dropped in a roughly linear way, and a significant reduction was already evident by age 40. Estimates of total diversity based on one million sequenced T cells were considered lower bounds and underestimates. Observed TCR beta diversity correlated strongly with the percentage of naive T cells measured by flow cytometry. Compared with the aged group, more naive CD4+ T cells, fewer expanded clones and increased TCR diversity were shown by the long-lived group, suggesting age selection. Donor CMV infection status was unknown, potentially confounding age-related changes in expanded clonotypes.

In the germline V gene, CDR1 corresponds to SGHAT and CDR2 to FQNNGV. Reading from cysteine to phenylalanine, the CDR3 counts 14 amino acids. The entry retains the CDR3 DNA only, 42 bases that are in frame from base 1. Libraries were constructed by 5' RACE. The sequencer listed for this sample is Illumina HiSeq 2500. A second roughly 7 to 11 cycle PCR used a sample-barcoded 5' primer and a J-beta primer mix. Each TCR beta cDNA molecule received a unique molecular identifier from a template-switch 5' adaptor carrying 12 random nucleotides. At least 3 million CDR3-containing paired-end reads were obtained from each sample. The Mint cDNA synthesis kit, primed by a TRBC-specific oligonucleotide, was used to synthesize first-strand cDNA from all RNA. After uracil-DNA glycosylase treatment, a first 18-cycle PCR used universal primers M1SS and BC2_uni_R on all cDNA. In the authors' own workflow: For normalization, 1 million high-quality reads, each with a distinct molecular identifier, were randomly selected from each sample. Instead of being binned into consensus sequences, reads with shared molecular identifiers were discarded. MiTCR, set to a Q25 quality threshold and the strictest error-elimination algorithm, was used for CDR3 identification, clonotype clustering and error correction. A nonparametric unseen species model using Euler transformation provided a lower-bound estimate of total TCR beta diversity. TCRdb handled the public reads itself, with Q25 trimming in fastp and clone calling in MiXCR, and kept productive beta chains. Each CDR3 protein appears once, grouped with its most common genes and DNA. The V and J calls and clone size are TCRdb's, not the authors'. The sample table contains more than 1,000,000 distinct CDR3 sequences; only one count was recorded for under 30% of them. The ten biggest clones cover around 0.7% of the sample.

Systemically healthy Caucasian individuals from Russia, some 36 in total and aged roughly 6 to 100 years, were included as donors. Roughly 10 milliliters of peripheral blood were drawn from each donor into EDTA-treated Vacutainer tubes. PBMCs were isolated by Ficoll-Paque density-gradient centrifugation, with at least 6 million obtained per sample. Trizol reagent was used to extract total RNA from PBMCs, with at least 5.5 micrograms per sample. For every donor, flow cytometry on a PBMC aliquot measured the percentage of naive CD45RAhigh/CD27high T cells. These same records also appear under a second study, on T cells of mothers and their children. The second source states: Nine systemically healthy Caucasian individuals, comprising three mothers and their six children, were included as donors. cDNA synthesis consumed the entire amount of extracted RNA, loaded at 1.5 ug RNA in each 15 ul reaction. Sample barcodes and 2-4 random nucleotides were added via the M1S primer in the second PCR. Each mother yielded over 9 million TCR beta CDR3 reads and each child 3 million or so reads. TCR recombination output is similarly shaped by thymic selection in related and unrelated pairs, with a minor effect exerted by inherited differences. Normalized repertoire overlap was always slightly but never significantly higher in related than unrelated mother-child pairs. No persistent microchimeric T cell clones were detected, at a sensitivity of around 97 clones per million clonotypes. To look for features that set related mother-child pairs apart from unrelated individuals, the researchers ran deep NGS to compare the TCR beta repertoires of mothers and children. On average, the children were around 11 +/- 4 years old, while the mothers were about 40 +/- 4 years old. After adapter ligation was performed with NEBNext reagents, the libraries were sequenced on an Illumina HiSeq 2000 with 100+100 nt paired-end reads. To prevent cross-contamination, the mother and child libraries were prepared one month apart and sequenced in separate runs. Between about 500,000 and 2,300,000 distinct TCR beta clonotypes were identified per donor. Naive TCR beta clonotypes were estimated from low-frequency clonotypes matched to each donor's FACS-determined naive share, without sorting.

Recombination connected TRBV11-2 to TRBJ2-5; the D gene assignment is ambiguous. The last part of the DNA fits TRBJ2-7 better; the J call may be wrong. The material sequenced was blood. This sequence was found in a girl aged 2 to 10 in good health. The bases are TGTGCCAGCAGCCCCCTAAGGCAGACCTACGAGCAGTACTTC. This translates into CASSPLRQTYEQYF.